This is a list of T cell receptor beta chains from one sample in a study of T cells after yellow fever vaccination. Via MiXCR, TCRdb re-called the 5' RACE reads, giving one row per CDR3 protein. This table holds around 100,000 distinct CDR3 sequences, around 5.8% found once. The sample consisted of CD8+ T cells sorted from PBMCs, taken 10 days after the yellow fever booster vaccination. The receptors derive from a man younger than 35 who received the YFV17D yellow fever vaccine. CDR3s include the opening cysteine and the closing phenylalanine or tryptophan. The D gene is left open where the match is weak. Some rows have no size entry. The others give once, few or many, or a class for an expanded clone.

V gene: TRBV6-2/TRBV6-3; D gene: -; clone size: few; J gene: TRBJ2-1; CDR3 DNA: TGTGCCAGCAGTTACGGAGGACGGGGCAATGAGCAGTTCTTC; CDR3 protein: CASSYGGRGNEQFF
V gene: TRBV5-1; D gene: -; clone size: -; J gene: TRBJ2-1; CDR3 DNA: TGCGCCAGCAGCTTGGCCAATGAGCAGTTCTTC; CDR3 protein: CASSLANEQFF
V gene: TRBV7-6; D gene: -; clone size: -; J gene: TRBJ2-2; CDR3 DNA: TGTGCCAGCAGCTTACCAGCGGACGCGAACACCGGGGAGCTGTTTTTT; CDR3 protein: CASSLPADANTGELFF
V gene: TRBV11-2; D gene: -; clone size: many; J gene: TRBJ2-2; CDR3 DNA: TGTGCCAGCAGCTTAGCCGTCGGGGAGCTGTTTTTT; CDR3 protein: CASSLAVGELFF
V gene: TRBV6-6; D gene: -; clone size: -; J gene: TRBJ2-5; CDR3 DNA: TGTGCCAGCAGCCGTGGACGAAACCAAGAGACCCAGCACTTC; CDR3 protein: CASSRGRNQETQHF
V gene: TRBV3-1; D gene: -; clone size: few; J gene: TRBJ2-1; CDR3 DNA: TGTGCCAGCAGCCAAGATCCACTCGAGAGCTCCTACAATGAGCAGTTCTTC; CDR3 protein: CASSQDPLESSYNEQFF
V gene: TRBV6-5; D gene: -; clone size: -; J gene: TRBJ2-3; CDR3 DNA: TGTGCCAGCAGTTACGCGGACTTTACAGATACGCAGTATTTT; CDR3 protein: CASSYADFTDTQYF
V gene: TRBV9; D gene: -; clone size: -; J gene: TRBJ2-3; CDR3 DNA: TGTGCCAGCAGCGTAGAGGGAGTCGGACAGGATACGCAGTATTTT; CDR3 protein: CASSVEGVGQDTQYF
V gene: TRBV4-1; D gene: TRBD1; clone size: many; J gene: TRBJ2-2; CDR3 DNA: TGCGCCAGCAGCCAAGTGACAGGGGGCTGGGTCACCGGGGAGCTGTTTTTT; CDR3 protein: CASSQVTGGWVTGELFF
V gene: TRBV7-7; D gene: -; clone size: -; J gene: TRBJ2-3; CDR3 DNA: TGTGCCAGCAGCTTAAGGCGGGCTGATACGCAGTATTTT; CDR3 protein: CASSLRRADTQYF